This T cell receptor beta chain was identified during a study of spatial heterogeneity in lung cancer. Findings and caveats of the study: Tumors with more nonsynonymous mutations had more expanded intratumoral alpha and beta TCRs.

This CDR3 has 17 amino acids. Deletions cut 6 bases from V and 0 bases from J, with 18 bases between. Per the germline V gene, CDR1 is MDHEN and CDR2 is SYDVKM. Every TCR cDNA molecule bore a unique molecular identifier. TCRdb re-analysed the 5' RACE reads in MiXCR, keeping a single row per CDR3 protein. The profile shows 4,000 to 5,500 distinct CDR3 sequences, 8.4% of them singletons. This clonotype ranks as medium-sized. What it recognizes is unknown. Stated time point: sample taken at primary tumor resection. This clonotype was sampled from a female donor with early-stage non-small cell lung cancer. The specimen was lung tumor tissue, collected at surgery. The V call is TRBV28, the J call TRBJ2-1; D is perhaps TRBD1 (5 bases). The CDR3 DNA is TGTGCCAGCAGAACCTCTCAGGGTCCCCTCTCCTACAATGAGCAGTTCTTC. Translation: CASRTSQGPLSYNEQFF.